A selection of T cell receptor beta chains follows, all from one sample in a study of blood T cell repertoires in COVID-19. TCRdb's copy holds only in-frame clones and misses some; the assay was immunoSEQ multiplex PCR. The profile shows over 200,000 clones, roughly 85% of them singletons. The specimen sequenced was PBMCs or T cells enriched from blood (not recorded which). The source of these receptors is a middle-aged man who had recovered from COVID-19. CDR3s include the opening cysteine and the closing phenylalanine or tryptophan. D genes are given only for firm matches. Rows may omit the clone size; those that give it use once, few, many or a size class.

clone_size	d_call	j_call	v_call	cdr3_aa	cdr3_nt
.	.	TRBJ1-6	TRBV19	CASSMVRDSPLHF	TGTGCCAGTAGTATGGTCAGGGATTCACCCCTCCACTTT
.	TRBD2	TRBJ2-1	TRBV2	CASSWWTSGRNEQFF	TGTGCCAGCAGCTGGTGGACTAGCGGGAGGAATGAGCAGTTCTTC
.	TRBD1	TRBJ2-7	TRBV24-1	CATSDQKGAASYEQYF	TGTGCCACCAGTGATCAGAAGGGGGCTGCGAGCTACGAGCAGTACTTC
.	.	TRBJ2-7	TRBV28	CASSLEDVYEQYF	TGTGCCAGCAGTTTGGAGGACGTCTACGAGCAGTACTTC
.	.	TRBJ1-4	TRBV4-3	CASSQGSRRVKLFF	TGCGCCAGCAGCCAAGGTTCGAGGCGTGTGAAACTGTTTTTT
.	TRBD1	TRBJ2-1	TRBV12-5	CASGFEDRELDEQFF	TGTGCTAGTGGTTTCGAGGACAGGGAATTGGATGAGCAGTTCTTC
.	.	TRBJ1-6	TRBV30	CAWGKGVLHSPLHF	TGTGCCTGGGGCAAGGGGGTTTTACATTCACCCCTCCACTTT
once	TRBD2	TRBJ2-7	TRBV3-1/TRBV3-2	CASSQRPGLAGENYEQYF	TGTGCCAGCAGCCAAAGACCGGGACTAGCGGGAGAGAACTACGAGCAGTACTTC
once	.	TRBJ1-1	TRBV5-6	CASSFSGTRAFF	TGTGCCAGCAGTTTTTCCGGGACAAGGGCTTTCTTT
once	TRBD2	TRBJ2-1	TRBV5-1	CASSLITSGTYNEQFF	TGCGCCAGCAGCTTGATCACTAGCGGGACCTACAATGAGCAGTTCTTC
few	TRBD2	TRBJ2-3	TRBV5-8	CASSKPGLAGADTQYF	TGTGCCAGCAGCAAACCGGGACTAGCGGGAGCAGATACGCAGTATTTT
.	TRBD1	TRBJ1-3	TRBV7-3	CASSPTGDLSGNTIYF	TGTGCCAGCAGCCCTACAGGGGACCTCTCTGGAAACACCATATATTTT
.	TRBD1	TRBJ1-1	TRBV6-5	CASESGTGGTEAFF	TGTGCCAGCGAGTCCGGGACAGGGGGCACTGAAGCTTTCTTT
.	TRBD1	TRBJ1-2	TRBV12-5	CASGPGTEFYGYTF	TGTGCTAGTGGCCCCGGGACAGAGTTCTATGGCTACACCTTC
.	TRBD1	TRBJ1-3	TRBV6-1	CASSATRTGSGNTIYF	TGTGCCAGCAGTGCTACGCGGACAGGCTCTGGAAACACCATATATTTT
few	TRBD1	TRBJ1-1	TRBV2	CASGGTENTEAFF	TGTGCCAGCGGGGGGACAGAGAACACTGAAGCTTTCTTT
.	.	TRBJ2-7	TRBV20-1	CSAPFSYEQYF	TGCAGTGCTCCATTCTCCTACGAGCAGTACTTC
few	TRBD1	TRBJ1-5	TRBV28	CASSPTGVSVAQHF	TGTGCCAGCAGCCCCACAGGGGTCTCCGTGGCCCAGCATTTT
.	.	TRBJ1-1	TRBV5-1	CASSLAAGGTEAFF	TGCGCCAGCAGCTTGGCCGCCGGGGGGACTGAAGCTTTCTTT
.	.	TRBJ1-1	TRBV7-9	CASSLNRVNTEAFF	TGTGCCAGCAGCTTAAACAGGGTGAACACTGAAGCTTTCTTT